Sequencing of this TCR beta chain was carried out in a study of T cell repertoires in cytomegalovirus infection. TCRdb analysed the reads with MiXCR anew, one entry per CDR3 protein. The profile shows fewer than 1,000,000 distinct CDR3 sequences, approximately 33% of them singletons. This clonotype was seen a handful of times. Its cognate antigen is unknown. The V gene's germline CDR1 is MNHEY and CDR2 SMNVEV (reference sequence). The CDR3 is made up of 16 amino acids. The V segment lost 0 bases and the J segment 6 bases; nucleotides outside the gene matches: 5. This receptor was taken from a human donor in good health (CMV status not recorded). Some clones in this sample may be carry-over from other donors' samples. The input for sequencing was cultured CD8+ T cells from PBMCs, taken from culture after CMV antigen stimulation. The rearrangement joins TRBV27 to TRBJ2-1; TRBD2 matches at 10 bases. The CDR3 spells CASSLSKRGGLNEQFF. In nucleotides, the CDR3 is TGTGCCAGCAGTTTATCAAAGCGGGGGGGCCTCAATGAGCAGTTCTTC.